The clone carrying this T cell receptor (beta chain) showed up just once. The repertoire was sequenced with immunoSEQ multiplex PCR; TCRdb's copy has only in-frame clones and lacks some. The table includes 100,000 to 120,000 clones, roughly 80% detected once. This CDR3 region has 13 residues. Germline assignment: CDR1 ENHRY and CDR2 SYGVKD. V trimming: 10 bases; J trimming: 5 bases; junction bases outside the gene matches: 10. This specimen belongs to a study of blood T cell repertoires in COVID-19. Study as a whole: There were acute and convalescent COVID-19 samples, and they came from the United States, Italy and Spain. The analysed material was cDNA or gDNA that came from T cells, B-cell-depleted T cells, or PBMCs.

The sequence was collected from an elderly woman with acute or convalescent COVID-19. The V gene is TRBV10-3, the J gene TRBJ2-5; 7 positions match TRBD2. The sequencing input was peripheral blood. Here the CDR3 DNA reads TGTGCCACCGCGAAGGCCGGGGGGGAGACCCAGTACTTC. It specifies CATAKAGGETQYF.